These T cell receptor beta chains were read from a single sample in a study of blood T cells in healthy people across ages. TCRdb recomputed calls from the 5' RACE reads with MiXCR, one row per CDR3 protein. The sample contains hundreds of thousands of distinct CDR3 sequences, over 40% of which appear only once. The sequencing sample was made of blood. These receptors were taken from a man older than 75 in good health. The CDR3 runs from the conserved cysteine through the conserved F or W. D genes are given only for firm matches. A row's size may be missing; if present it is once, few, many or a size class.

clone size	CDR3 length	V gene	D gene	J gene	CDR3 DNA	CDR3 protein
few	16	TRBV28	TRBD1	TRBJ2-7	TGTGCCAGCACCGTGGACAGGTTTGAAATCGGGTACGAGCAGTACTTC	CASTVDRFEIGYEQYF
-	15	TRBV11-2	TRBD1	TRBJ2-5	TGTGCCAGCAGCTTAGACGGGACAGGGGGAGAGACCCAGTACTTC	CASSLDGTGGETQYF
-	15	TRBV29-1	TRBD1	TRBJ2-2	TGCAGCGTTATCCGGACAGGGGGGAACACCGGGGAGCTGTTTTTT	CSVIRTGGNTGELFF
-	17	TRBV7-2	-	TRBJ2-3	TGTGCCAGCAGCTTAGAACGGTCGACGGGAGTACTAGATACGCAGTATTTT	CASSLERSTGVLDTQYF
-	14	TRBV6-2/TRBV6-3	-	TRBJ2-7	TGTGCCAGCAGCCCCCCCGCCCGGGACAATGAGCAGTACTTC	CASSPPARDNEQYF
-	14	TRBV7-9	TRBD1	TRBJ2-4	TGTGCCAGCAGCTTGTTGGGCAGGGGGAATGAGCAGTACTTC	CASSLLGRGNEQYF
-	14	TRBV5-6	TRBD2	TRBJ2-1	TGTGCCAGCAGCCTGCCGACTAGCGGGGGCTTAAAGTTCTTC	CASSLPTSGGLKFF
-	14	TRBV6-5	TRBD1	TRBJ1-2	TGTGCCAGCACTAGGGGGGACAGGGTGAAGGGCTACACCTTC	CASTRGDRVKGYTF
few	13	TRBV7-9	-	TRBJ2-5	TGTGCCAGCAGCTTCCAGCCTCCGGAGACCCAGTACTTC	CASSFQPPETQYF
few	16	TRBV7-2	-	TRBJ2-4	TGTGCCAGCAGCCTGGGACCGGGCGAGGGCAAAAACATTCAGTACTTC	CASSLGPGEGKNIQYF
-	15	TRBV15	-	TRBJ2-7	TGTGCCACCAGCAGAGGAGGGGGGACTTCATACGAGCAGTACTTC	CATSRGGGTSYEQYF
many	14	TRBV5-1	TRBD1	TRBJ1-2	TGCGCCAGCAGTTCTACAGGGGGGAACTATGGCTACACCTTC	CASSSTGGNYGYTF
-	15	TRBV30	-	TRBJ2-2	TGTGCCTGGAGTGTTGGAGTAGCGAACACCGGGGAGCTGTTTTTT	CAWSVGVANTGELFF
-	16	TRBV10-3	TRBD1	TRBJ1-1	TGTGCCTCACGACAGGGATCTACTAATTTGAACACTGAAGCTTTCTTT	CASRQGSTNLNTEAFF
-	15	TRBV6-2/TRBV6-3	-	TRBJ2-7	TGTGCCAGCAGCGGGGACGGGGATAAAATCTACGAGCAGTACTTC	CASSGDGDKIYEQYF
few	16	TRBV6-5	TRBD2	TRBJ2-3	TGTGCCAGCAGTTACTCGGGACTAGGAACGAGAGATACGCAGTATTTT	CASSYSGLGTRDTQYF
-	12	TRBV6-2/TRBV6-3	-	TRBJ2-7	TGTGCCAGCAGTTACGATGGGTACGAGCAGTACTTC	CASSYDGYEQYF